Sequencing of this TCR beta chain was carried out in a study of CD8 T cells in Susac syndrome (dated by TCRdb to between 2018 and 2021). At the level of the whole study: Of the Susac syndrome patients who were sequenced, roughly 6 had clinically active disease and roughly 8 were in clinical remission. At blood withdrawal, Susac syndrome patients were therapy-naive, treated with corticosteroids (with IVIg additionally given to some), or treated with IVIg alone. Whether CD8+ T cell activation and differentiation in Susac syndrome was antigen driven was tested using repertoire sequencing. Overall results and qualifications from the work: The number of individuals in the TCR sequencing and HLA analysis was recognized as being relatively small. No clonal expansion was detected in the CD4+ T cell repertoire of Susac syndrome patients.

Regarding this clonotype: The antigen it recognizes is unknown. The input lacks base qualities; no much larger clone sits a single base away.

RNA was extracted with the RNeasy kit and roughly 0.5 to 1 ug was reverse transcribed using random hexamers. TCR beta CDR3 regions were amplified with the immunoSEQ multiplex PCR assay covering 54 Vbeta and 13 Jbeta segments. PCR amplification bias was corrected using a synthetic template baseline for primer optimization and computational correction. In the source study's methods: Only productive sequences were kept, with reads annotated to V, D and J genes according to IMGT and analyzed in immunoSEQ Analyzer. Clonality was calculated as one minus the Shannon entropy normalized by log2 of the number of productive unique sequences. For each patient and control, public and private clones were evaluated among the 100 most prevalent clones. Susac-specific clones were defined as absent from healthy and MS cohorts, 850 to 1,300 published viral clones and other ImmuneACCESS disease sequences. The raw public data were reprocessed by TCRdb itself: fastp quality trimming at Q25, MiXCR clonotype calling, in-frame beta chains only. Each CDR3 protein appears once, grouped with its most common genes and DNA. These V and J calls derive from TCRdb rather than the authors' analysis. The sample table lists some 210,000 distinct CDR3 sequences, about 94% of them with a count of one. Clones ranked in the top ten supply around 0.15% of the sample.

Peripheral blood CD8+ and CD4+ T cells from healthy donors, Susac syndrome patients and multiple sclerosis patients were profiled using high-throughput TCR beta sequencing. The Susac syndrome patients fulfilled recently defined diagnostic criteria for definite or probable disease. Bulk CD8+ and CD4+ T cells were purified magnetically by negative isolation, whereas CD8+ TEMRA cells were enriched by FACS. Blood was collected in EDTA tubes and processed within 24 hours, with PBMCs isolated through density gradient centrifugation. PBMCs destined for TCR sequencing were cryopreserved in liquid nitrogen and later thawed in a 37 °C water bath. The sorted or isolated CD4+, CD8+ and CD8+ TEMRA cells had a purity of 90% or higher. Sequencing was carried out using CD4+ T cells from PBMCs. This receptor was obtained from a human donor with Susac syndrome.

The CDR3 in this case is CAWTGGDYGYTF. The nucleotide sequence reads as follows: TGTGCCTGGACAGGGGGGGACTATGGCTACACCTTC. The chain is encoded by TRBV30 joined to TRBJ1-2; 7 junctional bases match TRBD1. The CDR3 sequence holds 12 residues, the cysteine and phenylalanine included. The sequence is cut down to CDR3 DNA, 36 bases in frame from base 1. Trimmed from V: 4 bases; trimmed from J: 3 bases; junction bases lacking a gene match: 2. CDR1 GTSNPN and CDR2 SVGIG were looked up in the germline V gene (reference sequence).